This T cell receptor (beta chain) was retrieved from a study of PD-1 blockade in mismatch repair-deficient tumors. Study context: Enrolled about 2012-2016, patients had progressing, pretreated mismatch repair-deficient cancers of 11 to 13 types.

The CDR3 consists of 15 residues. CDR1 is SNHLY, CDR2 FYNNEI, per germline. V was clipped by 6 bases and J by 0 bases, with 12 bases between them. TCRs were sequenced from a few patients responding to pembrolizumab. Note on this clone: Antigen: not known.

General observations from the study: Tumor-resident clones, often undetectable pretreatment in blood, expanded then contracted after pembrolizumab.

Assay used: immunoSEQ multiplex PCR; TCRdb lists only in-frame clones, some missing. Among around 40,000 clones listed, approximately 88% were seen once. V and J are TRBV2 and TRBJ1-3; D might be TRBD1 (5 bases). The sequence was collected from an adult with mismatch repair-deficient cancer. The sample was PBMCs, taken 38 to 40 weeks after starting pembrolizumab. The CDR3, as DNA: TGTGCCAGCAGCGTCCAGGGCCTCTCTGGAAACACCATATATTTT. It codes for CASSVQGLSGNTIYF.